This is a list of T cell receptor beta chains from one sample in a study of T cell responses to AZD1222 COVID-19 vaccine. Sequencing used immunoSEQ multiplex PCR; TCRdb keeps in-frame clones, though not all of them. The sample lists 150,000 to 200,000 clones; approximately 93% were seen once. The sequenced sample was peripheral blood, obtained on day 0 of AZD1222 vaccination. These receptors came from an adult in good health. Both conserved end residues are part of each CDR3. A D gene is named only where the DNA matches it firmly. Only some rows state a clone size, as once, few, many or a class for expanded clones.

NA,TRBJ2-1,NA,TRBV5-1,CASSIDLLKTYNEQFF,TGCGCCAGCAGCATTGACCTACTGAAGACCTACAATGAGCAGTTCTTC
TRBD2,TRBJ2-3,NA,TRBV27,CASSPTGLMGTSVYTQYF,TGTGCCAGCAGTCCGACCGGGTTGATGGGGACTAGCGTGTATACGCAGTATTTT
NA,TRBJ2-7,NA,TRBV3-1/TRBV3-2,CASSQGRGSQYF,TGTGCCAGCAGCCAAGGGAGAGGGTCGCAGTACTTC
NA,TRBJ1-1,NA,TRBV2,CASSLSDSLEAFF,TGTGCCAGCAGTCTTTCGGACAGCCTGGAAGCTTTCTTT
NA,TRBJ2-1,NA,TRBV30,CALEGGIWSLHEQFF,TGTGCCCTGGAAGGGGGAATTTGGTCCCTCCATGAGCAGTTCTTC
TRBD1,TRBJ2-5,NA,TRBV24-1,CATQGAGETQYF,TGTGCCACCCAGGGGGCGGGAGAGACCCAGTACTTC
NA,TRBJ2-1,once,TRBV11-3,CASRTAVSPNEQFF,TGTGCCAGCAGGACCGCGGTTTCCCCCAATGAGCAGTTCTTC
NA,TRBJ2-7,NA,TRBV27,CASSVRASYEQYF,TGTGCCAGCAGTGTCCGTGCTTCCTACGAGCAGTACTTC
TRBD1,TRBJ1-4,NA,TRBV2,CASNRDREEFF,TGTGCCAGCAACCGGGACAGGGAGGAGTTTTTT
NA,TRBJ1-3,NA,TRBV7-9,CASSGSPKTSLSGNTIYF,TGTGCCAGCAGCGGTAGTCCCAAAACCTCTCTCTCTGGAAACACCATATATTTT
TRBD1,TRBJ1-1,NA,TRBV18,CASSPRTGAFNTEAFF,TGTGCCAGCTCACCGCGTACAGGGGCATTTAACACTGAAGCTTTCTTT
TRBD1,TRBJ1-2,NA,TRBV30,CAWSSQGGWYGYTF,TGTGCCTGGAGTTCGCAGGGGGGGTGGTATGGCTACACCTTC
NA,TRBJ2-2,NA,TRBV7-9,CASTLRIWNTGELFF,TGTGCCAGCACCCTGAGGATATGGAACACCGGGGAGCTGTTTTTT
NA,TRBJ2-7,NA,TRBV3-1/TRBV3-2,CASSQEREQYF,TGTGCCAGCAGCCAAGAAAGGGAGCAGTACTTC
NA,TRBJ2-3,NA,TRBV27,CASSFFGTSNTQYF,TGTGCCAGCAGTTTCTTCGGGACCTCTAATACGCAGTATTTT
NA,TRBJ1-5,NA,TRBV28,CASNQPREPQHF,TGTGCCAGCAATCAACCAAGGGAGCCCCAGCATTTT
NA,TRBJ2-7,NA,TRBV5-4,CASSLAAGATYEQYF,TGTGCCAGCAGCTTGGCCGCAGGGGCCACCTACGAGCAGTACTTC
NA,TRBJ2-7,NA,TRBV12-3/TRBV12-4,CASSIRWKEQYF,TGTGCCAGCAGTATAAGGTGGAAAGAGCAGTACTTC
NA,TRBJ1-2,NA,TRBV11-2,CASSLELRGYGYTF,TGTGCCAGCAGCTTAGAGTTGAGGGGCTATGGCTACACCTTC
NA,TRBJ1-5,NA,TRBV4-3,CASSQDTGIGQPQHF,TGCGCCAGCAGCCAGGATACAGGGATTGGTCAGCCCCAGCATTTT
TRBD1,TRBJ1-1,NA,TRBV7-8,CASSQGTGEGRAFF,TGTGCCAGCAGCCAAGGAACAGGGGAAGGCAGAGCTTTCTTT